This T cell receptor (beta chain) was sequenced for a study of T cell responses to AZD1222 COVID-19 vaccine. Study background: Second-dose recipients at about 4 or about 12 weeks were treated as one pooled group. Study outcomes and limitations: Among the donors, most were white British and more were female, and clonal diversity was possibly underestimated. Seropositive AZD1222 recipients at baseline numbered only six or seven.

Sequenced by immunoSEQ multiplex PCR; TCRdb stores in-frame clones only, minus some. Of more than 150,000 clones in the sample, 90% were seen once. Details on this clone: Antigen: not known.

V shed 7 bases and J shed 7 bases, with 13 bases lying between them. This CDR3 contains 12 residues. Germline V gives CDR1 WSHSY, CDR2 SAAADI. The source was peripheral blood, collected on day 0 of AZD1222 vaccination. J is TRBJ1-1 and V is TRBV10-2; D gene ambiguous. This sequence originates from an adult in good health. The CDR3 DNA is TGCGCCAGCACCATAGGTGGTGGTGAAGCTTTCTTT. Protein: CASTIGGGEAFF.